This is a list of T cell receptor beta chains from one sample in a study of breast tumors, draining lymph nodes, adjacent tissues. MiXCR, run by TCRdb on the multiplex PCR reads, gives a single entry per CDR3 protein. The sample comprises approximately 40,000 distinct CDR3 sequences, 36% of which are singletons, and about a tenth rests with the top ten. Sequenced material: breast tumor tissue. These TCRs come from a female donor with breast cancer. Some clones in this sample may be carry-over from other donors' samples. Each CDR3 is given with its conserved first and last residue. A D gene is named only where the DNA matches it firmly. Size values are once, few and many counts, or a class for expanded clones, and some rows have none.

clone size	D gene	V gene	J gene	CDR3 protein	CDR3 DNA
many	TRBD1	TRBV5-4	TRBJ1-2	CASSLALGQDYGYTF	TGTGCCAGCAGCTTGGCCCTAGGACAGGACTATGGCTACACCTTC
NA	TRBD2	TRBV6-4	TRBJ2-7	CASSDSIALAAPYEQYF	TGTGCCAGCAGTGACTCGATTGCACTAGCGGCCCCCTACGAGCAGTACTTC
once	NA	TRBV10-1	TRBJ2-1	CARGASVGGLNEQFF	TGCGCCAGGGGGGCTAGCGTAGGGGGCCTCAATGAGCAGTTCTTC
many	NA	TRBV9	TRBJ1-4	CASSVGGGSNEKLFF	TGTGCCAGCAGCGTGGGGGGCGGGAGTAATGAAAAACTGTTTTTT
few	NA	TRBV6-4	TRBJ1-1	CASSDSRMVNTEAFF	TGTGCCAGCAGTGACTCGAGGATGGTTAACACTGAAGCTTTCTTT
many	NA	TRBV7-8	TRBJ2-5	CASSLGNRLEGETQYF	TGTGCCAGCAGCTTGGGGAACAGGCTTGAGGGGGAGACCCAGTACTTC
NA	NA	TRBV13	TRBJ2-1	CDSSLGTLYNEQFF	TGTGACAGCAGCTTAGGGACTCTTTACAATGAGCAGTTCTTC
many	NA	TRBV12-5	TRBJ2-3	CASQGSTDTQYF	TGTGCTAGCCAGGGTTCCACAGATACGCAGTATTTT
many	TRBD1	TRBV9	TRBJ2-1	CASSVTGTGNNEQFF	TGTGCCAGCAGCGTCACCGGGACAGGAAACAATGAGCAGTTCTTC
NA	TRBD2	TRBV20-1	TRBJ2-3	CSANSGRDTDTQYF	TGCAGTGCTAATAGCGGGAGGGACACAGATACGCAGTATTTT
few	NA	TRBV2	TRBJ1-1	CASILEGNTEAFF	TGTGCCAGCATACTGGAGGGAAACACTGAAGCTTTCTTT
many	TRBD2	TRBV7-8	TRBJ2-3	CASSLAGGSTDTQYF	TGTGCCAGCAGCTTAGCGGGGGGGAGCACAGATACGCAGTATTTT
NA	TRBD1	TRBV9	TRBJ1-2	CASSATGPYGYTF	TGTGCCAGCAGCGCGACAGGGCCGTATGGCTACACCTTC
many	TRBD1	TRBV2	TRBJ2-7	CASRGDRGAYEQYF	TGTGCCAGCAGGGGGGACAGGGGTGCCTACGAGCAGTACTTC
many	TRBD1	TRBV6-1	TRBJ2-7	CASRGDRLYEQYF	TGTGCCAGCAGAGGGGACAGACTTTACGAGCAGTACTTC
many	NA	TRBV20-1	TRBJ1-5	CSAEAGVQPQHF	TGCAGTGCTGAAGCGGGGGTTCAGCCCCAGCATTTT
many	NA	TRBV20-1	TRBJ2-3	CSATSRLSGTDTQYF	TGCAGTGCTACCAGCAGGCTGTCGGGCACAGATACGCAGTATTTT
many	TRBD2	TRBV5-6	TRBJ2-7	CASSLGLAGSVYEQYF	TGTGCCAGCAGCTTGGGCCTAGCGGGATCAGTTTACGAGCAGTACTTC
many	TRBD2	TRBV20-1	TRBJ2-1	CSASTPGLAVYNEQFF	TGCAGTGCTTCAACACCGGGACTAGCGGTTTACAATGAGCAGTTCTTC
NA	NA	TRBV4-2	TRBJ2-7	CASSQGLTRNYEQYF	TGTGCCAGCAGCCAAGGGTTGACTAGGAACTACGAGCAGTACTTC
NA	NA	TRBV7-2	TRBJ2-7	CASSQSSYEQYF	TGTGCCAGCAGCCAGAGCTCCTACGAGCAGTACTTC
NA	NA	TRBV24-1	TRBJ2-3	CATSGSEPSKPTDTQYF	TGTGCCACCAGTGGTTCTGAACCGAGCAAACCCACAGATACGCAGTATTTT
NA	TRBD1	TRBV28	TRBJ1-4	CASSSDRGDEKPFF	TGTGCCAGCAGTTCAGACAGGGGGGATGAAAAACCGTTCTTT
many	NA	TRBV7-9	TRBJ2-2	CASSQDNTGELFF	TGTGCCAGCTCACAGGATAACACCGGGGAGCTGTTTTTT
once	TRBD2	TRBV6-2/TRBV6-3	TRBJ2-5	CASSSPTSGRETQYF	TGTGCCAGCAGTTCCCCGACTAGCGGGAGGGAGACCCAGTACTTC
NA	NA	TRBV27	TRBJ2-1	CASSLRGTRGNEQFF	TGTGCCAGCAGTTTACGCGGAACTAGGGGCAATGAGCAGTTCTTC
many	NA	TRBV12-3/TRBV12-4	TRBJ2-1	CASGTGKGGSYNEQFF	TGTGCCAGCGGAACAGGGAAAGGAGGCTCCTACAATGAGCAGTTCTTC
NA	TRBD2	TRBV12-3/TRBV12-4	TRBJ2-7	CASRRTSGTYEQYF	TGTGCCAGCAGGAGGACTAGCGGGACATACGAGCAGTACTTC